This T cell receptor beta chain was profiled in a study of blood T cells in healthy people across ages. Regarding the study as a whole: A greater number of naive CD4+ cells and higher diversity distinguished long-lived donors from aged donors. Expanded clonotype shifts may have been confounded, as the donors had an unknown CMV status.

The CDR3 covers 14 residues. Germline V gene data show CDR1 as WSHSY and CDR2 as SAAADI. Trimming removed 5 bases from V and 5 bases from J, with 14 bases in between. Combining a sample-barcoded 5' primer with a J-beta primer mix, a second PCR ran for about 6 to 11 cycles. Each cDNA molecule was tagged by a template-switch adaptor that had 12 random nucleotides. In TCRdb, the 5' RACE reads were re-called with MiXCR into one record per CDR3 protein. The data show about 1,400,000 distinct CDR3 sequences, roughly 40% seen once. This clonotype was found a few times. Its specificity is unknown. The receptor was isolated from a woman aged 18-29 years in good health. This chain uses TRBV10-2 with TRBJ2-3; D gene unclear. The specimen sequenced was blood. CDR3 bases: TGCGCCAGCAGTCAACGAGACCCGAAAGATACGCAGTATTTT. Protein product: CASSQRDPKDTQYF.